Following are 14 T cell receptor beta chains from one sample sequenced in a study of T cell repertoires in cytomegalovirus infection (dated by TCRdb to between 2018 and 2021). Sequencing instrument: Illumina HiSeq 1500. In TCRdb, the public reads were trimmed at Q25 with fastp and aligned with MiXCR, with productive beta chains retained. Records with the same CDR3 protein are collapsed into one entry carrying the most frequent genes and DNA. The sample profile shows 200,000 or so distinct CDR3 sequences; under 30% of them were found once. Of the sample, just over 30% is held by the ten largest clones. The sample taken for sequencing was PBMCs. The receptor source for this set is a human donor in good health (CMV status not recorded). Some clones in this sample may be carry-over from other donors' samples.

The rearrangement joins TRBV5-6 to TRBJ2-7; the D gene is possibly TRBD2 (6 bases). CDR3 length: 17 residues. V was cut by 0 bases and J by 1 base, with 17 bases left in between. CDR1 SGHDT and CDR2 YYEEEE come from the germline V gene. DNA for the CDR3: TGTGCCAGCAGCTTGGTCGGGCAGGGAGGTCTATCCTACGAGCAGTACTTC. This sequence encodes CASSLVGQGGLSYEQYF.

The V gene is TRBV20-1, the J gene TRBJ1-2; D remains unclear. The CDR3 runs to 13 residues. Trimming pared 1 base from V and 1 base from J, leaving 7 bases between. CDR1 is DFQATT, CDR2 SNEGSKA, per germline (reference sequence). CDR3 sequence reads: CSARARLNYGYTF. In DNA form, the CDR3 reads TGCAGTGCTAGAGCCAGACTTAACTATGGCTACACCTTC.

The V and J genes are TRBV11-2 and TRBJ2-3; D is perhaps TRBD1 (6 bases). Germline assignment: CDR1 SGHAT and CDR2 FQNNGV. The CDR3 sequence is 17 residues long. V lost 3 bases and J lost 0, with 16 bases in between. The DNA for the CDR3 is TGTGCCAGCAGCTTTGGTCTCAGACAGGCTAGCACAGATACGCAGTATTTT. This encodes CASSFGLRQASTDTQYF.

The chain couples TRBV6-2 or TRBV6-3 to TRBJ2-1, with 11 bases matching TRBD2. CDR1 is MNHEY, CDR2 SVGEGT, per germline. J lost 9 bases, V lost 6 bases, and 10 bases had no gene match. The CDR3 runs 15 residues. CDR3 region: CASRPTLAGGVEQFF. CDR3 sequence (DNA): TGTGCCAGCAGACCCACCCTAGCGGGGGGTGTTGAGCAGTTCTTC.

The chain employs TRBV7-3 and TRBJ1-6; TRBD1 matches at 7 bases. CDR1 is SGHTA, CDR2 FQGTGA, per germline. Trimming at V came to 3 bases and at J to 6 bases, leaving 2 bases not matched to a gene. CDR3 length: 14 residues. This CDR3 reads CASSFGTANSPLHF. The CDR3 DNA sequence: TGTGCCAGCAGCTTCGGGACAGCTAATTCACCCCTCCACTTT.

The chain is built from TRBV29-1 and TRBJ2-1; 7 bases fit TRBD2. This CDR3 is built from 13 residues. The germline CDR1 and CDR2 sequences are SQVTM and ANQGSEA. The ends lost 3 bases at V and 8 bases at J; junction bases unmatched: 7. CDR3 sequence: CSVDLGGRDEQFF. The CDR3 DNA is TGCAGCGTTGACCTCGGGGGGAGGGATGAGCAGTTCTTC.

This clonotype was recorded a few times. The gene calls are TRBV19 and TRBJ1-5, with no clear D. Germline V gives CDR1 LNHDA, CDR2 SQIVND (reference sequence). The CDR3 is 15 amino acids. Trimming cost V 3 bases and J 6 bases, with 15 bases left between them. The CDR3 coding sequence is TGTGCCAGTAGTATTTTGGATCCGGTAGGTCAGCCCCAGCATTTT. Translation gives CASSILDPVGQPQHF.

This clonotype was counted only a few times. The J gene is TRBJ2-7, the V gene TRBV29-1; the D is unclear. Per the germline V gene, CDR1 is SQVTM and CDR2 is ANQGSEA. Trimming left V 6 bases short and J 3 bases short, with 18 bases between. There are 14 residues in the CDR3. The CDR3 DNA follows: TGCAGCGTAAAAGGGAAGATTCGCAGCTACGAGCAGTACTTC. Translating it yields CSVKGKIRSYEQYF.

The rearrangement uses TRBV6-2 or TRBV6-3 and TRBJ2-5, with 10 nucleotides matching TRBD2. This CDR3 has 16 amino acids. Germline CDR1 and CDR2: MNHEY and SVGEGT. J gave up 3 bases and V 5 bases, and 9 bases lay outside the gene matches. CDR3 sequence (DNA): TGTGCCAGCAGTACCCATGGAGCGGGGGGGGAAGAGACCCAGTACTTC. Its translation is CASSTHGAGGEETQYF.

The J gene is TRBJ1-5, the V gene TRBV11-2; D remains ambiguous. The V end lost 0 bases, the J end lost 2 bases, and 8 bases lay between the germline ends. The germline CDR1 and CDR2 sequences are SGHAT and FQNNGV. This CDR3 comprises 15 residues. This chain's CDR3 is CASSLDRLGNQPQHF. CDR3 in DNA: TGTGCCAGCAGCTTAGATCGGTTGGGCAATCAGCCCCAGCATTTT.

This clonotype was seen ten or more times. The chain carries TRBV7-2 and TRBJ2-5, with 10 bases lining up with TRBD2. The germline V gene encodes CDR1 SGHTA and CDR2 FQGNSA. This CDR3 is built from 18 residues. The V segment lost 5 bases and the J segment 4 bases; nucleotides outside the gene matches: 16. CDR3 residues: CASSRNPPQAGGLETQYF. CDR3 sequence (DNA): TGTGCCAGCAGCCGAAATCCCCCACAAGCGGGGGGGCTAGAGACCCAGTACTTC.

This clonotype was counted at least ten times. The chain couples TRBV4-1 to TRBJ1-6; 9 positions match TRBD1. The CDR3 runs to 16 residues. The ends lost 0 bases at V and 14 bases at J; junction bases unmatched: 11. The germline V gene encodes CDR1 MGHRA and CDR2 YSYEKL. The CDR3 DNA follows: TGCGCCAGCAGCCAAGAACCGGGACAGGGCTTATGGGCCCTCCACTTT. Its translation: CASSQEPGQGLWALHF.

In its sample, this clonotype was seen many times. This chain connects TRBV7-2 to TRBJ2-1; TRBD1 aligns across 8 bases. After removal of 5 bases from V and 3 bases from J, the junction contained 9 bases not matched to a gene. Germline CDR1 and CDR2: SGHTA and FQGNSA. The CDR3 has 16 amino acids. The CDR3 is CASSQAGQGLYNEQFF. DNA for the CDR3: TGTGCCAGCAGCCAGGCCGGACAGGGCCTCTACAATGAGCAGTTCTTC.

This clonotype was observed many times. This chain joins TRBV12-3 or TRBV12-4 and TRBJ2-7, with D unclear. Trimming took 5 bases from V and 0 from J, leaving 14 bases between them. This CDR3 comprises 15 residues. The CDR3 DNA reads TGTGCCAGCAGTCATCGACGGTTCCGCTCCTACGAGCAGTACTTC. Protein sequence: CASSHRRFRSYEQYF.